A few counts support the clone carrying this TCR beta chain. Its antigen is not known. V was pared by 3 bases and J by 2 bases, with 7 bases of the junction left unmatched. The CDR3 runs 16 residues. Germline lookup yields CDR1 DFQATT and CDR2 SNEGSKA (reference sequence). The data are from a study of human T cells and chemical hapten exposure. Study-wide context: Reading of the patch tests, which applied 0.01% DPC to the upper back, occurred at 6 days. Mostly female patients had alopecia areata, totalis or universalis. The study, taken as a whole, reports: The number of TCRs over 1 in 1000 frequency stayed unchanged after DPC. Controls had significantly fewer large CDR3 similarity clusters than were formed by expanded TCRs.

Indicated time point: patch test 1, 2 weeks after DPC sensitization. Treatment of the sample: therapeutic diphenylcyclopropenone sensitization with weekly scalp DPC. TCRdb processed the RACE reads anew with MiXCR; each CDR3 protein has one entry. The profile shows 300,000 to 450,000 distinct CDR3 sequences, roughly 4.8% of them singletons. Specimen: whole blood, collected in connection with sensitization to the hapten diphenylcyclopropenone (DPC). The gene calls are TRBV20-1 and TRBJ1-5, with 10 bases lining up with TRBD1. This receptor was identified in a woman in her fifties or sixties with alopecia areata. Some clones in this sample may be carry-over from other donors' samples. In DNA form, the CDR3 reads TGCAGTGCTAGTTTGACCGGGACAGGGGGCAATCAGCCCCAGCATTTT. It translates to CSASLTGTGGNQPQHF.